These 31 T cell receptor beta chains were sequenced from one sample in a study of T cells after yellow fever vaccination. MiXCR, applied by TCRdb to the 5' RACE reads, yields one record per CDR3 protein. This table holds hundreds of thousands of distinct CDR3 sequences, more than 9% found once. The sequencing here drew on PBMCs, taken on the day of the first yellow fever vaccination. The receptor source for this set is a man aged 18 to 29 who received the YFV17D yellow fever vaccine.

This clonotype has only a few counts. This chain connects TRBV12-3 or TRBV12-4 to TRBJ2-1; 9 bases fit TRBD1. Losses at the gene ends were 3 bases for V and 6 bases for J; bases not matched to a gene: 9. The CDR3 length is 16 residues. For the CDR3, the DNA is TGTGCCAGCAGTTTTCCCCCGGGACAGGGAATCAATGAGCAGTTCTTC. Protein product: CASSFPPGQGINEQFF.

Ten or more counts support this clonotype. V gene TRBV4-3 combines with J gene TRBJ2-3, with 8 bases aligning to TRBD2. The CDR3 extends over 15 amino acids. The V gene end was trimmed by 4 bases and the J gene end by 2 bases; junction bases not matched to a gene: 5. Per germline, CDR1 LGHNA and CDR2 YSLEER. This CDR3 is CASSPPGGATDTQYF. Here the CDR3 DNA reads TGCGCCAGCAGCCCCCCCGGGGGGGCCACAGATACGCAGTATTTT.

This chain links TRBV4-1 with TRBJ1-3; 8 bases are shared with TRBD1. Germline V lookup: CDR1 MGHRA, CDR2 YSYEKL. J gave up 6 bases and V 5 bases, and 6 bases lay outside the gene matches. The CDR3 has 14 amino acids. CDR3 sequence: CASSIGQGANTIYF. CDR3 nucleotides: TGCGCCAGCAGCATAGGACAGGGTGCAAACACCATATATTTT.

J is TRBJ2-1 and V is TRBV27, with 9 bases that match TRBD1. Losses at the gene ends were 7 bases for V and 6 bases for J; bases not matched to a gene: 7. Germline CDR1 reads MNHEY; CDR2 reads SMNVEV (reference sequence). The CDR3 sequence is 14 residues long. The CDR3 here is CASTPGTGFNEQFF. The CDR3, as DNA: TGTGCCAGCACCCCCGGGACAGGGTTCAATGAGCAGTTCTTC.

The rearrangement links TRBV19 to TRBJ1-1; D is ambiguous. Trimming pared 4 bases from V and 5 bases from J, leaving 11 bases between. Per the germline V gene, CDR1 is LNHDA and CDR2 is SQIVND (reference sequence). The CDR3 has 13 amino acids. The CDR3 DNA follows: TGTGCCAGTAGTAAAAGCGGTCGGACTGAAGCTTTCTTT. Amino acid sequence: CASSKSGRTEAFF.

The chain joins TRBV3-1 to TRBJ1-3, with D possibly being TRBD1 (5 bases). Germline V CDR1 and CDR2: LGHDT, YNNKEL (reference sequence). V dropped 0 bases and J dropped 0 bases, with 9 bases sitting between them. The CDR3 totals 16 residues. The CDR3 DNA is TGTGCCAGCAGCCAAGAAGGGGACTTCTCTGGAAACACCATATATTTT. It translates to CASSQEGDFSGNTIYF.

The CDR3 loop is CASSLVSQVQDTQYF. Here the CDR3 DNA reads TGTGCCAGCAGCTTGGTCTCGCAGGTTCAAGATACGCAGTATTTT. The V and J genes are TRBV5-4 and TRBJ2-3; no clear D. Germline CDR1 reads SGHNT; CDR2 reads YYREEE (reference sequence). The CDR3 contains 15 residues. Trimming pared 0 bases from V and 5 bases from J, leaving 13 bases between.

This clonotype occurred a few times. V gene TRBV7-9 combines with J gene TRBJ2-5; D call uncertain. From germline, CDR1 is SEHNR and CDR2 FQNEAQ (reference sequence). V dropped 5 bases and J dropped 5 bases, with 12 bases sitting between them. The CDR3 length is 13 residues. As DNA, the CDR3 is TGTGCCAGCAGCGAGCTGAACAAGGAGACCCAGTACTTC. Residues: CASSELNKETQYF.

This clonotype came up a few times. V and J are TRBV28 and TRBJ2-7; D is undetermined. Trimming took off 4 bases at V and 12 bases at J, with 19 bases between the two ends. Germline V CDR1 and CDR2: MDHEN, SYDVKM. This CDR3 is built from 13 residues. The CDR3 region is CASSSRVLGRLYV. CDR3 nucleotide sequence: TGTGCCAGCAGTTCACGGGTCCTAGGAAGACTGTACGTC.

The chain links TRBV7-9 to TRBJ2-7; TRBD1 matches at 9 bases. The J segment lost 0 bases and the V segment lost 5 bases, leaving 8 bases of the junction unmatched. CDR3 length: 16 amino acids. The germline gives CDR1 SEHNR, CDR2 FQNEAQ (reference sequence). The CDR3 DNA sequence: TGTGCCAGCAGCAAACCGGGACAGGGCAGCTCCTACGAGCAGTACTTC. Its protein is CASSKPGQGSSYEQYF.

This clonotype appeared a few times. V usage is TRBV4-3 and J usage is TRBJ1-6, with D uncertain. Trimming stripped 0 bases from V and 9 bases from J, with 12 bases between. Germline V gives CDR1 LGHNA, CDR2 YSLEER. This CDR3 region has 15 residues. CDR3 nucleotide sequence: TGCGCCAGCAGCCAAGAGCACGGGTTGGTTTCACCCCTCCACTTT. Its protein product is CASSQEHGLVSPLHF.

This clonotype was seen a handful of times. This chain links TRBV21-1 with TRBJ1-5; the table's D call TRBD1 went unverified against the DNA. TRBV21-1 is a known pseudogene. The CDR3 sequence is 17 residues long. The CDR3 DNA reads TGTGCCAGCAGCAAATCTGGGACAGGGAGGTCGAATCAGCCCCAGCATTTT. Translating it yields CASSKSGTGRSNQPQHF.

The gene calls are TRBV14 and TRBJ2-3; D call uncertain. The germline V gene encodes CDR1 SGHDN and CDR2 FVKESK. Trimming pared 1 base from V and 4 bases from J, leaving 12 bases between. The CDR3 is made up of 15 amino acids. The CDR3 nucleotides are TGTGCCAGCAGCCAAGCCCCTGGCCGTGCAGATACGCAGTATTTT. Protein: CASSQAPGRADTQYF. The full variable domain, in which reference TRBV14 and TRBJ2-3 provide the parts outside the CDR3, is EAGVTQFPSHSVIEKGQTVTLRCDPISGHDNLYWYRRVMGKEIKFLLHFVKESKQDESGMPNNRFLAERTGGTYSTLKVQPAELEDSGVYFCASSQAPGRADTQYFGPGTRLTVL.

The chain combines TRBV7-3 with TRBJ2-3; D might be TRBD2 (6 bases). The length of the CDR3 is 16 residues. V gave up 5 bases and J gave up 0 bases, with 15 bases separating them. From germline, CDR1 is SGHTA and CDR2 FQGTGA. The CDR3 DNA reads TGTGCCAGCAGCGTCCTAGCGTCTTCTAGCACAGATACGCAGTATTTT. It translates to CASSVLASSSTDTQYF.

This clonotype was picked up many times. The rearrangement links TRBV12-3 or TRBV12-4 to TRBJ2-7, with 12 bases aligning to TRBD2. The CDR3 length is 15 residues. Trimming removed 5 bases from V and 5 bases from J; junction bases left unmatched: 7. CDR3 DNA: TGTGCCAGCAGTACTAGCGGGGGGAAGTTGGACGAGCAGTACGTC. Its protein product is CASSTSGGKLDEQYV.

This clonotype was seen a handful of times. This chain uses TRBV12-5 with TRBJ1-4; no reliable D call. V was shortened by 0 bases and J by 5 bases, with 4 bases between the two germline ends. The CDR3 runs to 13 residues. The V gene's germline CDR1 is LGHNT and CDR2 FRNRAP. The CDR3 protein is CASGLVRNEKLFF. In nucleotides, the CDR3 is TGTGCTAGTGGTTTGGTACGAAATGAAAAACTGTTTTTT.

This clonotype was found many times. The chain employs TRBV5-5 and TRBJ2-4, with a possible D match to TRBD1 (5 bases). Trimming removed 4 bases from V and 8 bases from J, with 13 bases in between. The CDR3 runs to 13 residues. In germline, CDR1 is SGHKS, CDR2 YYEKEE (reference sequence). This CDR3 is CASSTEARDIQYF. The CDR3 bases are TGTGCCAGCAGCACCGAGGCCAGGGACATTCAGTACTTC.

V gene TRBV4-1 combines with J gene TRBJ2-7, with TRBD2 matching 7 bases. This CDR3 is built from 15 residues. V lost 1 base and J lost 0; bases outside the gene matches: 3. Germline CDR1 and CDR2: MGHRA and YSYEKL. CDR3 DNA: TGCGCCAGCAGCCAAGGCGGGGGACTCTCCTACGAGCAGTACTTC. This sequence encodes CASSQGGGLSYEQYF.

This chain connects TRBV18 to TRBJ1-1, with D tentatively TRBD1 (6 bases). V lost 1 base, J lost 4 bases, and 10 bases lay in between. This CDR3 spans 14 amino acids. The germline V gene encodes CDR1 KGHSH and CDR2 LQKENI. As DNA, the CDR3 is TGTGCCAGCTCACCACAGGGGGAGAGCACTGAAGCTTTCTTT. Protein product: CASSPQGESTEAFF.

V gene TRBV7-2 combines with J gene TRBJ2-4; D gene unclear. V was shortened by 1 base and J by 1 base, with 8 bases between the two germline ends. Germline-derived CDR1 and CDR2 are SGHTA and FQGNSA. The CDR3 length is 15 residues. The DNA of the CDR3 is TGTGCCAGCAGCTTAGGGAGTGTGGCCAAAAACATTCAGTACTTC. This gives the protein CASSLGSVAKNIQYF.

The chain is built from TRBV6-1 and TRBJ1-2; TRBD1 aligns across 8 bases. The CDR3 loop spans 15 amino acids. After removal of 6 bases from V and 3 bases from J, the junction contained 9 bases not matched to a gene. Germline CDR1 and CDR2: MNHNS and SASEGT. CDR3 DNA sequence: TGTGCCAGCAGGAGAGACAGGGGCGCTCACTATGGCTACACCTTC. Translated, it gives CASRRDRGAHYGYTF.

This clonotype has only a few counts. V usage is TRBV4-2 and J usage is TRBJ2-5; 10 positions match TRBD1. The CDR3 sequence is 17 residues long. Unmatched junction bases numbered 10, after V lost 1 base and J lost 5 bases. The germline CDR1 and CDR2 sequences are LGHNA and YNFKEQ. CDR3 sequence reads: CASSQVTGQGISETQYF. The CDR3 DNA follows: TGTGCCAGCAGCCAAGTAACGGGACAGGGGATTTCGGAGACCCAGTACTTC.

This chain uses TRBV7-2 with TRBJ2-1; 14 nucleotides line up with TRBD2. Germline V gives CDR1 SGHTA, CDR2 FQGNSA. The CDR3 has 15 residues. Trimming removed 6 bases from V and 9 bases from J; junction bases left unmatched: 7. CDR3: CASRPGLAGDLEQFF. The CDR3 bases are TGTGCCAGCAGGCCGGGACTAGCGGGGGATCTTGAGCAGTTCTTC.

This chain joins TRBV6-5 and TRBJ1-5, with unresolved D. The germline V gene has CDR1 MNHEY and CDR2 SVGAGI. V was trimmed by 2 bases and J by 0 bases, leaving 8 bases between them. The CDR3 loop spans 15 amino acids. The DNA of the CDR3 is TGTGCCAGCAGTTACGGGCGTTATAGCAATCAGCCCCAGCATTTT. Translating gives CASSYGRYSNQPQHF.

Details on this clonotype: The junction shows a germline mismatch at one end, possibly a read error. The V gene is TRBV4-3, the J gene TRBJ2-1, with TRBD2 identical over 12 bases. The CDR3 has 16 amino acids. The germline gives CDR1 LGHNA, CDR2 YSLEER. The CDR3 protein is CASSQQLAGGYYEQFF. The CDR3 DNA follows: TGCGCCAGCAGCCAACAACTAGCGGGGGGCTACTATGAGCAGTTCTTC.

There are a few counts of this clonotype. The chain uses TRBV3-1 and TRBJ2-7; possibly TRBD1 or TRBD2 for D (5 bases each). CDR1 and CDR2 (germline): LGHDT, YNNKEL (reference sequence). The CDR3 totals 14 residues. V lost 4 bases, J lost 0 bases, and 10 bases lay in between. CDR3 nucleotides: TGTGCCAGCAGCCCGGGGACCTACTCCTACGAGCAGTACTTC. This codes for CASSPGTYSYEQYF.

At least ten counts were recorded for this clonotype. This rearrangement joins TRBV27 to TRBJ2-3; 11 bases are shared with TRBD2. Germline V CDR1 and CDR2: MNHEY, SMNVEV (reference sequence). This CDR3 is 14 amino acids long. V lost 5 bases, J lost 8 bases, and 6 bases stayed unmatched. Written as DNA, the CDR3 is TGTGCCAGCAGTCCCTTAGCGGGGGGGCGTACGCAGTATTTT. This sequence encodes CASSPLAGGRTQYF.

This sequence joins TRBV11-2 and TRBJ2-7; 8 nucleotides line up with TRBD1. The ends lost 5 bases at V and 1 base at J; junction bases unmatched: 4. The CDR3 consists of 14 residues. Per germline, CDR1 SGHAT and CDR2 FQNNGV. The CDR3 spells CASSTGTGSYEQYF. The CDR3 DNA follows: TGTGCCAGCAGCACCGGGACAGGATCCTACGAGCAGTACTTC.

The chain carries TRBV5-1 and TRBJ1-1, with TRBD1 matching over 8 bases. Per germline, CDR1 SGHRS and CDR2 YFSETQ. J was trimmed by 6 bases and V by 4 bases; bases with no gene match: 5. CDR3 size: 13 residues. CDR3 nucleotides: TGCGCCAGCAGCCCTCAGGGGGCAGCTGAAGCTTTCTTT. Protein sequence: CASSPQGAAEAFF.

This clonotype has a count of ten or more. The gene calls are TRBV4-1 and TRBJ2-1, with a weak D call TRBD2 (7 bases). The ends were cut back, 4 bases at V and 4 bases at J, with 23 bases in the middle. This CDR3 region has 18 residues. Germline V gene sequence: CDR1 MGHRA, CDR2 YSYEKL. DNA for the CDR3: TGCGCCAGCAGCCGACCTCGAGCTAGAGGGGGGGTGTACAATGAGCAGTTCTTC. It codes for CASSRPRARGGVYNEQFF.

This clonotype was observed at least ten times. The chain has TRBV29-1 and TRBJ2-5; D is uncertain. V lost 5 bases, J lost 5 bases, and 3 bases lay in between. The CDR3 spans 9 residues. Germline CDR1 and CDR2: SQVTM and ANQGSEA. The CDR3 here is CSVSETQYF. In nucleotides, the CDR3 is TGCAGCGTTTCGGAGACCCAGTACTTC. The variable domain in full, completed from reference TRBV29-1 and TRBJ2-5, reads SAVISQKPSRDICQRGTSLTIQCQVDSQVTMMFWYRQQPGQSLTLIATANQGSEATYESGFVIDKFPISRPNLTFSTLTVSNMSPEDSSIYLCSVSETQYFGPGTRLLVL.